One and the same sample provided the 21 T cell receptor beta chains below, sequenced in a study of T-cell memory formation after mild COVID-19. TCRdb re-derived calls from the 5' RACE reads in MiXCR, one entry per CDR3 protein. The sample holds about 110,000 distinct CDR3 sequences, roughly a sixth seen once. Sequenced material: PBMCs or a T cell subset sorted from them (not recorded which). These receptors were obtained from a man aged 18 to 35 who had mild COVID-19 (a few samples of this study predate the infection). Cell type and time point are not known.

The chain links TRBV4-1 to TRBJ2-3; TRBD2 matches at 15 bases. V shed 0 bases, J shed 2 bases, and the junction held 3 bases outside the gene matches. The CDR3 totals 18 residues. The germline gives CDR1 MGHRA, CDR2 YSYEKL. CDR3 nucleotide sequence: TGCGCCAGCAGCCAAGAGGGACTAGCGGGGGGCTTCACAGATACGCAGTATTTT. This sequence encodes CASSQEGLAGGFTDTQYF.

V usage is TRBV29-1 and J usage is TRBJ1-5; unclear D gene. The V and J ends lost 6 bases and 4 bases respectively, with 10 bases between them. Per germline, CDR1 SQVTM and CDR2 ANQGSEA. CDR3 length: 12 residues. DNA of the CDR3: TGCAGCGTCTATGATGGGAATCAGCCCCAGCATTTT. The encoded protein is CSVYDGNQPQHF.

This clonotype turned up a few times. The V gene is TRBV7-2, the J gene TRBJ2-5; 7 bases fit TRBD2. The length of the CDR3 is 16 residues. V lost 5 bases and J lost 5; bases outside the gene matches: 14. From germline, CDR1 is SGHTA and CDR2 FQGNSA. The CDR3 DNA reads TGTGCCAGCAGCCGCCGGCGAGGCGGGGAGGGGGAGACCCAGTACTTC. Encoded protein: CASSRRRGGEGETQYF.

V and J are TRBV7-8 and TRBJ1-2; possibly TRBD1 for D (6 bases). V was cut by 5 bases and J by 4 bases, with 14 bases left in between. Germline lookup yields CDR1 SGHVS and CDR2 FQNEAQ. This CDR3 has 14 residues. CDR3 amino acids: CASSRTGTFYGYTF. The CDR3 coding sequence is TGTGCCAGCAGCCGGACCGGGACATTCTATGGCTACACCTTC.

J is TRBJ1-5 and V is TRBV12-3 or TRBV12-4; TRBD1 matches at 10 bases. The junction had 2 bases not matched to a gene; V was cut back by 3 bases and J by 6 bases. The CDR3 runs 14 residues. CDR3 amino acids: CASSFGTGAQPQHF. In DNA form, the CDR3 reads TGTGCCAGCAGTTTCGGGACAGGGGCTCAGCCCCAGCATTTT.

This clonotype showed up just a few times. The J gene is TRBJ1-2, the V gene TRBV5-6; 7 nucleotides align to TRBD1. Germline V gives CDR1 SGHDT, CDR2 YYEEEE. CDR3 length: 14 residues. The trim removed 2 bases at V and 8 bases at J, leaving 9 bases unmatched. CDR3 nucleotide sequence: TGTGCCAGCAGCTTAACCGACAGGGCTGCGGGCTACACCTTC. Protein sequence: CASSLTDRAAGYTF.

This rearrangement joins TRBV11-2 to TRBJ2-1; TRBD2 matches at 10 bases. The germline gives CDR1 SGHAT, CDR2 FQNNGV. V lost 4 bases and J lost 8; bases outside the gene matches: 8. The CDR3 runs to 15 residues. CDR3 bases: TGTGCCAGCAGCTCCCCGAGCGGGGGGGCAGATGAGCAGTTCTTC. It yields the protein CASSSPSGGADEQFF.

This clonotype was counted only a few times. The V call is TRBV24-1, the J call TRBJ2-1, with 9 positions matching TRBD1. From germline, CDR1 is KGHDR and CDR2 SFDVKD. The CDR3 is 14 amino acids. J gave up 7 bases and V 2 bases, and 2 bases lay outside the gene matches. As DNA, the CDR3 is TGTGCCACCAGTGATTACGGGACAGGGAATGAGCAGTTCTTC. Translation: CATSDYGTGNEQFF.

As DNA, the CDR3 is TGTGCCAGCAGCTTACAGGGGAGCTCCTACAATGAGCAGTTCTTC. It specifies CASSLQGSSYNEQFF. The chain combines TRBV7-9 with TRBJ2-1; TRBD1 is a possible D gene (6 bases). The V gene's germline CDR1 is SEHNR and CDR2 FQNEAQ (reference sequence). Trimming removed 2 bases at V and 0 bases at J, with 8 bases between. The CDR3 length is 15 residues.

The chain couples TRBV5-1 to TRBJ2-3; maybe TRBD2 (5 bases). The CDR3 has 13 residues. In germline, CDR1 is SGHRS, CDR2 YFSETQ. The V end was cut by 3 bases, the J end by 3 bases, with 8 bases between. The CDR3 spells CASSSPGTDTQYF. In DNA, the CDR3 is TGCGCCAGCAGCTCCCCGGGGACAGATACGCAGTATTTT.

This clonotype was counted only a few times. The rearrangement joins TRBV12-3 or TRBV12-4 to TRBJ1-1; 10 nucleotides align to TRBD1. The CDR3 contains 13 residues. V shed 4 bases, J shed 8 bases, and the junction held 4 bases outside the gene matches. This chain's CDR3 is CASSSGTGVEAFF. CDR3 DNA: TGTGCCAGCAGTTCCGGGACAGGGGTAGAAGCTTTCTTT.

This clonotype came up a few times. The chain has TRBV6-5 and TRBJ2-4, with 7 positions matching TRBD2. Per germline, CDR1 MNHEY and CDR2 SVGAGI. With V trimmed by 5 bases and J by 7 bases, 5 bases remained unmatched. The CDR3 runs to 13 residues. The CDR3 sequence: CASSTPGGNIQYF. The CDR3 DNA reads TGTGCCAGCAGTACCCCCGGGGGGAACATTCAGTACTTC.

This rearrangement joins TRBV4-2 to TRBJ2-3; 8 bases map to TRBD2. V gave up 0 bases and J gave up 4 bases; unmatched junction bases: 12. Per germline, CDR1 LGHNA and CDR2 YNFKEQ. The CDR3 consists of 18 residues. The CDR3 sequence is CASSQDRLGGGPSDTQYF. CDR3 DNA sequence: TGTGCCAGCAGCCAAGATAGGTTAGGCGGGGGGCCCTCAGATACGCAGTATTTT.

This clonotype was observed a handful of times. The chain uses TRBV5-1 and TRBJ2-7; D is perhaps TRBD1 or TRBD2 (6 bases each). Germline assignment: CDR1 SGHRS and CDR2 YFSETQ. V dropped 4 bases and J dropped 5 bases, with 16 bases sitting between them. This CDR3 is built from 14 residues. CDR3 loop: CASSPEGVTDEQYV. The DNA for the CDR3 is TGCGCCAGCAGCCCGGAGGGGGTCACGGACGAGCAGTACGTC.

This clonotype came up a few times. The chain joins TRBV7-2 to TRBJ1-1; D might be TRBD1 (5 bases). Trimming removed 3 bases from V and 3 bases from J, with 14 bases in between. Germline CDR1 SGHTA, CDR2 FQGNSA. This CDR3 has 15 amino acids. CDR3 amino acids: CASSFTGVADTEAFF. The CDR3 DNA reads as TGTGCCAGCAGCTTTACAGGAGTCGCTGACACTGAAGCTTTCTTT. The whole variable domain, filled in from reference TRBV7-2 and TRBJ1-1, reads GAGVSQSPSNKVTEKGKDVELRCDPISGHTALYWYRQSLGQGLEFLIYFQGNSAPDKSGLPSDRFSAERTGGSVSTLTIQRTQQEDSAVYLCASSFTGVADTEAFFGQGTRLTVV.

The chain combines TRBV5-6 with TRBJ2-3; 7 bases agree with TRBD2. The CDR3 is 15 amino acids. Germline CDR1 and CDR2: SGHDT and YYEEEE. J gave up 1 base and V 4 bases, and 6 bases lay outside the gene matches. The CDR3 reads CASSPIAGRTDTQYF. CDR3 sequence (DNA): TGTGCCAGCAGCCCGATAGCGGGCCGCACAGATACGCAGTATTTT.

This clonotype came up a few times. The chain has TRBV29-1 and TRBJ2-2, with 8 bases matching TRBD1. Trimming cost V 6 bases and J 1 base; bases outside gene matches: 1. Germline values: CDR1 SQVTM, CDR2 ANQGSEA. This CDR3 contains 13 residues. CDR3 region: CSVDRGNTGELFF. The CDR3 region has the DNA TGCAGCGTAGACAGGGGGAACACCGGGGAGCTGTTTTTT.

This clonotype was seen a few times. CDR3 loop: CASSSDRPGTDTQYF. The CDR3 bases are TGTGCCAGCAGCTCTGACCGTCCCGGCACAGATACGCAGTATTTT. The chain employs TRBV7-3 and TRBJ2-3; the D is unclear. Per the germline V gene, CDR1 is SGHTA and CDR2 is FQGTGA. The V and J ends lost 4 bases and 1 base respectively, with 12 bases between them. The CDR3 extends over 15 amino acids.

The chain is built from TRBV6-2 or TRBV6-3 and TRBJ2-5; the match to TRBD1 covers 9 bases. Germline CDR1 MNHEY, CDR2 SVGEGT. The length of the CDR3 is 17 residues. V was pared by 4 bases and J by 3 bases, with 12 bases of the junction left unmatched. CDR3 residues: CASSSRFNGDREETQYF. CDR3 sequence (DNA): TGTGCCAGCAGTTCTCGGTTTAACGGGGACAGGGAAGAGACCCAGTACTTC.

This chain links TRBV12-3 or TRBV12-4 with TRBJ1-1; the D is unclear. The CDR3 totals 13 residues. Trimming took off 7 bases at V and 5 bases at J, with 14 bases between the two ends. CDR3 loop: CASTSEGRTEAFF. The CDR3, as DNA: TGTGCCAGCACCTCGGAGGGTCGGACTGAAGCTTTCTTT.

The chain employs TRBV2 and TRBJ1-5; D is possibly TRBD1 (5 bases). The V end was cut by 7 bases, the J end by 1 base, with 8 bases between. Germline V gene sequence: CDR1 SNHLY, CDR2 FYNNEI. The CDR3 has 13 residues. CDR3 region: CASIRDSNQPQHF. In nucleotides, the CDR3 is TGTGCCAGCATTCGGGACAGCAATCAGCCCCAGCATTTT.